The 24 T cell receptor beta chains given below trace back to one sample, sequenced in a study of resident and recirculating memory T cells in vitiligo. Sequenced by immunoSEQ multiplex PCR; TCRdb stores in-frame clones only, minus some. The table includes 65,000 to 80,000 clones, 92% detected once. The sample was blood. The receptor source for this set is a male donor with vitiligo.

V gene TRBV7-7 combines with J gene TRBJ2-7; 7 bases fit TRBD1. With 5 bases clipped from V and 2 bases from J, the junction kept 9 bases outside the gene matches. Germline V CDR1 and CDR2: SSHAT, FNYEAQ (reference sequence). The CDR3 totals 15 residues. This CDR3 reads CASSPGVGGTYEQYF. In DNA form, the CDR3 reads TGTGCCAGCAGCCCCGGGGTAGGGGGCACCTACGAGCAGTACTTC.

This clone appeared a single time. The chain's CDR3 is CASSPGGGPYEQYF. The CDR3 region has the DNA TGTGCCAGCAGCCCGGGGGGGGGACCCTACGAGCAGTACTTC. The V call is TRBV4-2, the J call TRBJ2-7; TRBD2 aligns across 8 bases. V trimming: 4 bases; J trimming: 2 bases; junction bases outside the gene matches: 4. This CDR3 is 14 amino acids long. Looked up from germline, CDR1 is LGHNA and CDR2 is YNFKEQ.

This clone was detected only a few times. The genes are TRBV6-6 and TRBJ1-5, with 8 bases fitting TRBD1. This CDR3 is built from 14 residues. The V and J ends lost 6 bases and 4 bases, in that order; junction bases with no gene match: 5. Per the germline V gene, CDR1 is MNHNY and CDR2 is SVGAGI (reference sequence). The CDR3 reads CASRPHRGNQPQHF. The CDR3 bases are TGTGCCAGCAGACCCCACAGGGGGAATCAGCCCCAGCATTTT.

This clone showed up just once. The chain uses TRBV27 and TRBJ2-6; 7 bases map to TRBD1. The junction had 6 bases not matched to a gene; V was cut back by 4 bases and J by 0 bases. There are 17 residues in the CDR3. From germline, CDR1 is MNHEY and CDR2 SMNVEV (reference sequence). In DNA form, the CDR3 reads TGTGCCAGCAGTTACAGGGGATTGGGCTCTGGGGCCAACGTCCTGACTTTC. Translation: CASSYRGLGSGANVLTF. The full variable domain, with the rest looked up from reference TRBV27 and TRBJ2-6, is EAQVTQNPRYLITVTGKKLTVTCSQNMNHEYMSWYRQDPGLGLRQIYYSMNVEVTDKGDVPEGYKVSRKEKRNFPLILESPSPNQTSLYFCASSYRGLGSGANVLTFGAGSRLTVL.

The CDR3 DNA follows: TGTGCCAGTAGTCTCAGGGGTGCTCTAGCCAAAAACATTCAGTACTTC. The encoded protein is CASSLRGALAKNIQYF. The chain has TRBV19 and TRBJ2-4; weak D call: TRBD1 (6 bases). V lost 5 bases and J 0 bases, leaving 14 bases between the germline ends. Germline-derived CDR1 and CDR2 are LNHDA and SQIVND (reference sequence). There are 16 residues in the CDR3.

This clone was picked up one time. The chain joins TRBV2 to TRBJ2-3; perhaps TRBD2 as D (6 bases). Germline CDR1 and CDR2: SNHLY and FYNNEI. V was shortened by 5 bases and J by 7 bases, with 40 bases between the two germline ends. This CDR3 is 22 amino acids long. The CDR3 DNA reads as TGTGCCAGCAGTTTCGGGACTGATCGTGCACGGCCTGGATCATATATACCTTATACGCAGTATTTT. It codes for CASSFGTDRARPGSYIPYTQYF.

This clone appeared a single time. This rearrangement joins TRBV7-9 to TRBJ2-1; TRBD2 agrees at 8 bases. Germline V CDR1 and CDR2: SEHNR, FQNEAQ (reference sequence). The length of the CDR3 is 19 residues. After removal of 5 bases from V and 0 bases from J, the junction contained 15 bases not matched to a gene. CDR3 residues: CASSGVRGRSPSSYNEQFF. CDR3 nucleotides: TGTGCCAGCAGCGGGGTTCGCGGGAGGTCTCCTAGCTCCTACAATGAGCAGTTCTTC.

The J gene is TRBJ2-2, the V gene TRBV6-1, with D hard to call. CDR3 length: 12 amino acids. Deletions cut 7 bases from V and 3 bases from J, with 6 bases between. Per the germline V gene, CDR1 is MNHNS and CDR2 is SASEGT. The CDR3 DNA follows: TGTGCCAGCAACCGAGACACCGGGGAGCTGTTTTTT. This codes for CASNRDTGELFF.

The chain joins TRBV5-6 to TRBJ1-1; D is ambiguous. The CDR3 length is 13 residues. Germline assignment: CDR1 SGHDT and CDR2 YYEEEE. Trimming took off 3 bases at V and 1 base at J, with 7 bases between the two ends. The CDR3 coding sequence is TGTGCCAGCAGCTCCACAGAGAACACTGAAGCTTTCTTT. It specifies CASSSTENTEAFF.

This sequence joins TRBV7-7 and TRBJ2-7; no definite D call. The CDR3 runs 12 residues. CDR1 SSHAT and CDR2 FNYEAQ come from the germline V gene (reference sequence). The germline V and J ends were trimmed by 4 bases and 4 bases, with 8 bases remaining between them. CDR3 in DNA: TGTGCCAGCAGCTCAGACGGGTACGAGCAGTACTTC. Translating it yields CASSSDGYEQYF.

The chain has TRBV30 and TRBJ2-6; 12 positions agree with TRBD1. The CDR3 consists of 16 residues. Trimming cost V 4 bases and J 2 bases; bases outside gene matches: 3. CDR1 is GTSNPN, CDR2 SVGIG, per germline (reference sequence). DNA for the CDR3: TGTGCCTGGAAGGGACAGGGGGCAACTGGGGCCAACGTCCTGACTTTC. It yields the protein CAWKGQGATGANVLTF. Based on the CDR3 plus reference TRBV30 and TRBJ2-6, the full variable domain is SQTIHQWPATLVQPVGSPLSLECTVEGTSNPNLYWYRQAAGRGLQLLFYSVGIGQISSEVPQNLSASRPQDRQFILSSKKLLLSDSGFYLCAWKGQGATGANVLTFGAGSRLTVL.

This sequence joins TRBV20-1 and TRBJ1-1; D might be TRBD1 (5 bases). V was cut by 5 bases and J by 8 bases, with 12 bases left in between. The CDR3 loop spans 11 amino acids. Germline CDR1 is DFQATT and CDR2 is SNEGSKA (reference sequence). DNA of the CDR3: TGCAGTGCTCCTTGGACACCCGAAGCTTTCTTT. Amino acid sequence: CSAPWTPEAFF.

In DNA form, the CDR3 reads TGCAGCGTTAAAGGACAGGCGATCACCGGGGAGCTGTTTTTT. Amino acids: CSVKGQAITGELFF. V is TRBV29-1 and J is TRBJ2-2; TRBD1 agrees at 7 bases. The germline V gene encodes CDR1 SQVTM and CDR2 ANQGSEA. The CDR3 loop spans 14 amino acids. Unmatched junction bases numbered 7, after V lost 5 bases and J lost 4 bases.

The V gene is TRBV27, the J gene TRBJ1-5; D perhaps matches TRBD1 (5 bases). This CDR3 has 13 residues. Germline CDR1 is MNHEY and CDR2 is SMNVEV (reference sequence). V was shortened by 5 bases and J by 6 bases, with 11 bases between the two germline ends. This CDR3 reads CASSPPGGQPQHF. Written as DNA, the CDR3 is TGTGCCAGCAGTCCCCCCGGGGGTCAGCCCCAGCATTTT.

CDR3 region: CASSYGHVDEQYF. The CDR3 DNA is TGTGCCAGCAGCTACGGACACGTAGACGAGCAGTACTTC. The genes are TRBV28 and TRBJ2-7; a weak D match, TRBD1 (5 bases). This CDR3 region has 13 residues. Germline V lookup: CDR1 MDHEN, CDR2 SYDVKM. V lost 6 bases and J 5 bases, leaving 14 bases between the germline ends.

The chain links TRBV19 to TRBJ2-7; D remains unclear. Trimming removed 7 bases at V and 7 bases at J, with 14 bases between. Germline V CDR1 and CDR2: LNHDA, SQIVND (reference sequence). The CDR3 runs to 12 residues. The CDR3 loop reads CASIHPSGEQYF. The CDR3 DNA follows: TGTGCCAGTATTCACCCATCCGGGGAGCAGTACTTC.

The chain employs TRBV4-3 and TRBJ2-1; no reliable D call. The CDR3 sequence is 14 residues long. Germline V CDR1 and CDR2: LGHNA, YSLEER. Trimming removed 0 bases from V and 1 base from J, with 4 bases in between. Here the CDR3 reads CASSQDGSYNEQFF. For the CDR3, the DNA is TGCGCCAGCAGCCAAGACGGTTCCTACAATGAGCAGTTCTTC.

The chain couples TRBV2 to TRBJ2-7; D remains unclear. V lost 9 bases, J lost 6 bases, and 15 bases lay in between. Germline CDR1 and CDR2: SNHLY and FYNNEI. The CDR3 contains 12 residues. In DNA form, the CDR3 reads TGTGCCAGGACAAATCCTTCTGGCGAGCAGTACTTC. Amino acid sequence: CARTNPSGEQYF.

Here the CDR3 DNA reads TGTGCCAGCAGCGCCGGGACAGACCCAACTAACGGGTACTTC. This gives the protein CASSAGTDPTNGYF. V and J are TRBV9 and TRBJ2-7; TRBD1 aligns across 7 bases. CDR1 SGDLS and CDR2 YYNGEE come from the germline V gene. J gave up 12 bases and V 3 bases, and 15 bases lay outside the gene matches. This CDR3 region has 14 residues.

The CDR3 reads CASSFPGLGNEQFF. The CDR3 coding sequence is TGTGCCAGCAGCTTCCCGGGTCTAGGCAATGAGCAGTTCTTC. The J gene is TRBJ2-1, the V gene TRBV7-9, with D unresolved. Germline loops: CDR1 SEHNR, CDR2 FQNEAQ (reference sequence). This CDR3 has 14 residues. Trimming stripped 3 bases from V and 6 bases from J, with 12 bases between. Full variable domain (remainder filled in from reference TRBV7-9 and TRBJ2-1): DTGVSQNPRHKITKRGQNVTFRCDPISEHNRLYWYRQTLGQGPEFLTYFQNEAQLEKSRLLSDRFSAERPKGSFSTLEIQRTEQGDSAMYLCASSFPGLGNEQFFGPGTRLTVL.

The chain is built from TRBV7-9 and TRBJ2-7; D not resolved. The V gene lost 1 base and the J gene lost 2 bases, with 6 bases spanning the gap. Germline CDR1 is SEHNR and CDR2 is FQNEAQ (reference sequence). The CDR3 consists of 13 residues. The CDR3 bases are TGTGCCAGCAGCTTAGTCGGTCCCTACGAGCAGTACTTC. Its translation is CASSLVGPYEQYF. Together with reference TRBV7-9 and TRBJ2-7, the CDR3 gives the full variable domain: DTGVSQNPRHKITKRGQNVTFRCDPISEHNRLYWYRQTLGQGPEFLTYFQNEAQLEKSRLLSDRFSAERPKGSFSTLEIQRTEQGDSAMYLCASSLVGPYEQYFGPGTRLTVT.

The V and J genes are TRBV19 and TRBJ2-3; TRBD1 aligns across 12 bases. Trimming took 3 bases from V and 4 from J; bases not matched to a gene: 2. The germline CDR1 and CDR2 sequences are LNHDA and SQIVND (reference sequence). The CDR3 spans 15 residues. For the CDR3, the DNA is TGTGCCAGTAGTATGGGGACAGGGGGCGCAGATACGCAGTATTTT. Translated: CASSMGTGGADTQYF.

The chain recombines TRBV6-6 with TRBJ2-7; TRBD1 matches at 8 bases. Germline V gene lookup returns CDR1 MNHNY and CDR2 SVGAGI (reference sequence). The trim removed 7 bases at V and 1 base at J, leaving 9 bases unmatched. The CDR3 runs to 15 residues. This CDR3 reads CASIQNRGLSYEQYF. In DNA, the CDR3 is TGTGCCAGCATCCAGAACAGGGGGTTGTCCTACGAGCAGTACTTC.

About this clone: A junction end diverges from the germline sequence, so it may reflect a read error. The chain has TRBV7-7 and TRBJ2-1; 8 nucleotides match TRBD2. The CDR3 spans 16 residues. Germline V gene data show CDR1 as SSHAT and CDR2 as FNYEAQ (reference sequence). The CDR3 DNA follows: TGTGCCAGCAGCTTAGAGTGGGCTAGCGGGTACAGTGAGCAGTTCTTC. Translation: CASSLEWASGYSEQFF.